The 25 T cell receptor beta chains below come from one sample, sequenced in a study of T cells in Graves' hyperthyroidism and ophthalmopathy. Amplification of TCR beta CDR3 regions used RNA as the template. HTBI primers drove first-round RT-PCR of the TCR CDR3. TCRdb ran MiXCR on the multiplex PCR reads and lists one entry per CDR3 protein. This table has around 690,000 distinct CDR3 sequences, 17% appearing once. Sequencing used blood. Receptors originate from a man in his fifties or sixties with Graves' hyperthyroidism.

This clonotype came up many times. The V and J genes are TRBV27 and TRBJ2-7; D may match TRBD1 or TRBD2 (5 bases each). Germline CDR1 is MNHEY and CDR2 is SMNVEV (reference sequence). This CDR3 contains 15 residues. Between the trimmed V and J ends, which lost 1 base and 4 bases, there was a span of 14 bases. In DNA form, the CDR3 reads TGTGCCAGCAGTTTATACCGGGACCCGATGTACGAGCAGTACTTC. It is translated as CASSLYRDPMYEQYF.

CDR3 sequence reads: CASSSPTGTSGVTNTGELFF. CDR3 coding DNA: TGTGCCAGCAGCTCTCCGACCGGGACTAGCGGGGTCACCAACACCGGGGAGCTGTTTTTT. The chain couples TRBV7-9 to TRBJ2-2; 13 positions agree with TRBD2. V shed 4 bases, J shed 2 bases, and the junction held 13 bases outside the gene matches. Germline V CDR1 and CDR2: SEHNR, FQNEAQ (reference sequence). The CDR3 runs 20 residues.

This clonotype appeared many times. This chain links TRBV27 with TRBJ1-5; no clear D gene. V was shortened by 3 bases and J by 3 bases, with 6 bases between the two germline ends. The CDR3 consists of 13 residues. Germline loops: CDR1 MNHEY, CDR2 SMNVEV (reference sequence). The CDR3 here is CASSLGSNQPQHF. DNA for the CDR3: TGTGCCAGCAGTTTGGGTTCCAATCAGCCCCAGCATTTT.

In its sample, this clonotype was seen many times. This rearrangement joins TRBV28 to TRBJ1-4, with D unclear. CDR3 length equals 17 residues. V shed 4 bases and J shed 0 bases, with 15 bases lying between them. Germline CDR1 MDHEN, CDR2 SYDVKM. The CDR3 region has the DNA TGTGCCAGCAGTTCCCCCCTCTACAGCGCAACTAATGAAAAACTGTTTTTT. As protein: CASSSPLYSATNEKLFF. Variable domain in full (rest from reference TRBV28 and TRBJ1-4): DVKVTQSSRYLVKRTGEKVFLECVQDMDHENMFWYRQDPGLGLRLIYFSYDVKMKEKGDIPEGYSVSREKKERFSLILESASTNQTSMYLCASSSPLYSATNEKLFFGSGTQLSVL.

The sample holds many counts of this clonotype. The chain has TRBV27 and TRBJ2-7, with 7 bases that match TRBD2. In germline, CDR1 is MNHEY, CDR2 SMNVEV (reference sequence). The V and J ends lost 0 bases and 2 bases, in that order; junction bases with no gene match: 4. The length of the CDR3 is 15 residues. The CDR3 is CASSLSPGGPYEQYF. As DNA, the CDR3 is TGTGCCAGCAGTTTATCGCCGGGGGGACCCTACGAGCAGTACTTC.

This clonotype was found a few times. CDR3 amino acids: CASSLELAGLETQYF. In DNA form, the CDR3 reads TGTGCCAGCAGTTTAGAACTAGCGGGATTGGAGACCCAGTACTTC. The gene calls are TRBV27 and TRBJ2-5, with 10 bases that match TRBD2. The ends lost 2 bases at V and 5 bases at J; junction bases unmatched: 5. This CDR3 region has 15 residues. Germline V lookup: CDR1 MNHEY, CDR2 SMNVEV (reference sequence).

This clonotype was counted at least ten times. This chain uses TRBV6-2 or TRBV6-3 with TRBJ1-1; no definite D call. The V end was cut by 2 bases, the J end by 1 base, with 5 bases between. Germline V gene data show CDR1 as MNHEY and CDR2 as SVGEGT. This CDR3 is 13 amino acids long. The CDR3 DNA reads TGTGCCAGCAGTTACAGACCGAACACTGAAGCTTTCTTT. The encoded protein is CASSYRPNTEAFF.

The genes are TRBV9 and TRBJ1-1, with 9 nucleotides matching TRBD1. The V and J ends lost 3 bases and 1 base, in that order; junction bases with no gene match: 7. The CDR3 spans 16 residues. Per germline, CDR1 SGDLS and CDR2 YYNGEE. CDR3 sequence: CASSGDRVFGNTEAFF. The CDR3 bases are TGTGCCAGCAGCGGGGACAGGGTATTTGGGAACACTGAAGCTTTCTTT.

There are many counts of this clonotype. This chain uses TRBV7-3 with TRBJ2-5, with 8 bases matching TRBD1. V lost 3 bases and J lost 2; bases outside the gene matches: 5. This CDR3 spans 15 amino acids. Germline V lookup: CDR1 SGHTA, CDR2 FQGTGA. This chain's CDR3 is CASSLDRAGQETQYF. The CDR3 DNA reads TGTGCCAGCAGCTTGGACAGGGCGGGGCAAGAGACCCAGTACTTC. Based on the CDR3 plus reference TRBV7-3 and TRBJ2-5, the full variable domain is GAGVSQTPSNKVTEKGKYVELRCDPISGHTALYWYRQSLGQGPEFLIYFQGTGAADDSGLPNDRFFAVRPEGSVSTLKIQRTERGDSAVYLCASSLDRAGQETQYFGPGTRLLVL.

This clonotype was found a few times. The CDR3 nucleotides are TGTGCCAGCTCAATCCGGCCGGGAGATCAGCCCCAGCATTTT. Amino acid sequence: CASSIRPGDQPQHF. J is TRBJ1-5 and V is TRBV18; D uncertain. Per germline, CDR1 KGHSH and CDR2 LQKENI. Trimming pared 5 bases from V and 5 bases from J, leaving 13 bases between. CDR3 size: 14 residues. The whole variable domain, filled in from reference TRBV18 and TRBJ1-5, reads NAGVMQNPRHLVRRRGQEARLRCSPMKGHSHVYWYRQLPEEGLKFMVYLQKENIIDESGMPKERFSAEFPKEGPSILRIQQVVRGDSAAYFCASSIRPGDQPQHFGDGTRLSIL.

At least ten counts were recorded for this clonotype. The chain recombines TRBV7-9 with TRBJ2-1; a weak D match, TRBD2 (5 bases). Germline V gene lookup returns CDR1 SEHNR and CDR2 FQNEAQ (reference sequence). The CDR3 has 16 residues. V gave up 3 bases and J gave up 2 bases, with 14 bases separating them. The CDR3 is CASSFRGLGTYNEQFF. DNA of the CDR3: TGTGCCAGCAGCTTTAGAGGACTGGGGACCTACAATGAGCAGTTCTTC. Full variable domain (remainder filled in from reference TRBV7-9 and TRBJ2-1): DTGVSQNPRHKITKRGQNVTFRCDPISEHNRLYWYRQTLGQGPEFLTYFQNEAQLEKSRLLSDRFSAERPKGSFSTLEIQRTEQGDSAMYLCASSFRGLGTYNEQFFGPGTRLTVL.

This clonotype was seen repeatedly, ten times or more. This chain connects TRBV27 to TRBJ1-2; D uncertain. Trimming took off 0 bases at V and 9 bases at J, with 11 bases between the two ends. CDR1 is MNHEY, CDR2 SMNVEV, per germline (reference sequence). The CDR3 extends over 13 amino acids. The CDR3 sequence: CASSLSRVLSYTF. The CDR3 DNA reads as TGTGCCAGCAGTTTATCGAGAGTCCTGAGCTACACCTTC.

This clonotype was counted ten times or more. CDR3 nucleotides: TGTGCCAGCAGTTACGTGGGAGAAGCAAAGAACAATGAGCAGTTCTTC. Residues: CASSYVGEAKNNEQFF. This rearrangement joins TRBV6-6 to TRBJ2-1; D is perhaps TRBD2 (5 bases). Germline V gives CDR1 MNHNY, CDR2 SVGAGI (reference sequence). The CDR3 runs 16 residues. Trimming left V 2 bases short and J 5 bases short, with 16 bases between.

This clonotype was observed at least ten times. The germline gene is not matched at one end of the junction; a read error may be the cause. The chain carries TRBV30 and TRBJ1-6, with D perhaps matching TRBD1 (6 bases). The CDR3 contains 14 residues. CDR1 is GTSNPN, CDR2 SVGIG, per germline (reference sequence). In DNA form, the CDR3 reads TGTGTCTGGAGTGTAGGAGGGGGGAATTCACCCCTCCACTTT. It yields the protein CVWSVGGGNSPLHF.

V gene TRBV20-1 combines with J gene TRBJ2-7; D possibly corresponds to TRBD2 (5 bases). Germline values: CDR1 DFQATT, CDR2 SNEGSKA (reference sequence). Trimming removed 0 bases from V and 0 bases from J, with 9 bases in between. This CDR3 comprises 14 residues. CDR3 bases: TGCAGTGCTAGAGATTTAGACTACTCCTACGAGCAGTACTTC. Translated, it gives CSARDLDYSYEQYF.

This clonotype showed up many times. The chain has TRBV10-3 and TRBJ1-1, with 7 bases that match TRBD1. V shed 3 bases, J shed 3 bases, and the junction held 4 bases outside the gene matches. The germline V gene has CDR1 ENHRY and CDR2 SYGVKD. CDR3 length: 14 residues. This CDR3 reads CAISDTDRDTEAFF. The CDR3 nucleotides are TGTGCCATCAGTGACACCGACAGGGACACTGAAGCTTTCTTT.

This clonotype appeared many times. The V gene is TRBV5-5, the J gene TRBJ1-5; 8 nucleotides align to TRBD1. This CDR3 contains 14 residues. CDR1 SGHKS and CDR2 YYEKEE come from the germline V gene (reference sequence). The junction had 5 bases not matched to a gene; V was cut back by 4 bases and J by 5 bases. CDR3 nucleotides: TGTGCCAGCAGCCCCGGGACAGGAGATCAGCCCCAGCATTTT. Translating gives CASSPGTGDQPQHF.

This chain connects TRBV19 to TRBJ1-1; a weak D match, TRBD1 (6 bases). The CDR3 consists of 13 residues. Germline lookup yields CDR1 LNHDA and CDR2 SQIVND (reference sequence). Trimming shortened V by 1 base and J by 8 bases, and 11 bases separated the two germline ends. The DNA of the CDR3 is TGTGCCAGTAGTATAGCGCAGGGGAGGGAAGCTTTCTTT. This encodes CASSIAQGREAFF.

On this clonotype itself: A much larger clone lies a single base off, so this may be a read error. As DNA, the CDR3 is TGTGTCAGCAGTTACTATTCCCTGAGCTCTGGGGCCAACGTCCTGACTTTC. This gives the protein CVSSYYSLSSGANVLTF. The V call is TRBV6-9, the J call TRBJ2-6; D not certain. The CDR3 contains 17 residues. The germline CDR1 and CDR2 sequences are MNHGY and SVAAGI.

This clonotype was detected ten times or more. This chain's CDR3 is CASSLDRGLGNTIYF. The DNA of the CDR3 is TGTGCCAGCAGCTTGGACAGGGGGCTTGGAAACACCATATATTTT. The V call is TRBV5-5, the J call TRBJ1-3; 9 bases line up with TRBD1. The V and J ends lost 0 bases and 3 bases, in that order; junction bases with no gene match: 1. CDR3 length equals 15 residues. Germline V gives CDR1 SGHKS, CDR2 YYEKEE (reference sequence). The full variable domain, rest sourced from reference TRBV5-5 and TRBJ1-3, is DAGVTQSPTHLIKTRGQQVTLRCSPISGHKSVSWYQQVLGQGPQFIFQYYEKEERGRGNFPDRFSARQFPNYSSELNVNALLLGDSALYLCASSLDRGLGNTIYFGEGSWLTVV.

At least ten counts were recorded for this clonotype. The rearrangement joins TRBV7-9 to TRBJ1-2, with D unclear. With 8 bases removed from V and 4 bases from J, the gap between germline ends came to 14 bases. Germline values: CDR1 SEHNR, CDR2 FQNEAQ (reference sequence). The CDR3 has 13 amino acids. The CDR3 protein is CASASPGTYGYTF. The CDR3 DNA reads TGTGCCAGCGCCTCTCCCGGCACCTATGGCTACACCTTC.

This clonotype was seen a handful of times. This rearrangement joins TRBV3-1 to TRBJ2-1; 8 nucleotides align to TRBD2. This CDR3 region has 19 residues. The germline V gene has CDR1 LGHDT and CDR2 YNNKEL (reference sequence). After removal of 0 bases from V and 2 bases from J, the junction contained 12 bases not matched to a gene. The CDR3 sequence is CASSQDAAGAGVTYNEQFF. The CDR3 region has the DNA TGTGCCAGCAGCCAAGATGCCGCGGGAGCGGGAGTAACCTACAATGAGCAGTTCTTC.

This clonotype was picked up many times. The rearrangement joins TRBV18 to TRBJ2-1; D is unclear. The CDR3 is 16 amino acids. Germline lookup yields CDR1 KGHSH and CDR2 LQKENI. Deletions cut 3 bases from V and 5 bases from J, with 17 bases between. CDR3 DNA sequence: TGTGCCAGCTCACCCCACGGGCCCACGGTGAACAATGAGCAGTTCTTC. Its protein is CASSPHGPTVNNEQFF.

This clonotype has a handful of counts. The rearrangement uses TRBV5-4 and TRBJ2-7, with D perhaps matching TRBD2 (7 bases). V was cut by 0 bases and J by 4 bases, with 17 bases left in between. The CDR3 contains 16 residues. The germline V gene has CDR1 SGHNT and CDR2 YYREEE (reference sequence). CDR3 DNA: TGTGCCAGCAGCTTGGCCCGCGGTGGGAGGGGGTACGAGCAGTACTTC. Amino acids: CASSLARGGRGYEQYF.

This clonotype was picked up many times. This chain joins TRBV11-2 and TRBJ2-5, with 9 nucleotides matching TRBD2. The CDR3 spans 15 residues. The trim removed 1 base at V and 5 bases at J, leaving 5 bases unmatched. CDR1 and CDR2 (germline): SGHAT, FQNNGV. The CDR3 here is CASSLGGRVWETQYF. In DNA, the CDR3 is TGTGCCAGCAGCTTAGGCGGGAGGGTCTGGGAGACCCAGTACTTC. Drawing the rest from reference TRBV11-2 and TRBJ2-5, the complete variable domain is EAGVAQSPRYKIIEKRQSVAFWCNPISGHATLYWYQQILGQGPKLLIQFQNNGVVDDSQLPKDRFSAERLKGVDSTLKIQPAKLEDSAVYLCASSLGGRVWETQYFGPGTRLLVL.